This T cell receptor beta chain was recovered during a study of CD8+ T cells in alopecia areata. On the study more broadly: Treated patients took oral tofacitinib at 5 to 10 mg twice daily.

Reverse transcription of extracted RNA yielded cDNA, which provided the sequencing template. The assay was immunoSEQ multiplex PCR, and TCRdb's table has in-frame clones only and misses some. This sample carries about 160,000 clones, approximately 45% of them seen once, and the ten largest clones take less than 8%. CDR1 is SGHNT and CDR2 is YYREEE in the germline V gene (reference sequence). The CDR3 is made up of 15 amino acids. Trimming at V came to 4 bases and at J to 2 bases, leaving 6 bases not matched to a gene. V gene TRBV5-4 combines with J gene TRBJ2-1; 7 bases match TRBD2. This clonotype originated in a human donor with alopecia areata. Sequencing was performed on CD4+ T cells sorted from blood. The CDR3 here is CASSSASGTYNEQFF. In DNA, the CDR3 is TGTGCCAGCAGCAGTGCTAGCGGAACCTACAATGAGCAGTTCTTC.